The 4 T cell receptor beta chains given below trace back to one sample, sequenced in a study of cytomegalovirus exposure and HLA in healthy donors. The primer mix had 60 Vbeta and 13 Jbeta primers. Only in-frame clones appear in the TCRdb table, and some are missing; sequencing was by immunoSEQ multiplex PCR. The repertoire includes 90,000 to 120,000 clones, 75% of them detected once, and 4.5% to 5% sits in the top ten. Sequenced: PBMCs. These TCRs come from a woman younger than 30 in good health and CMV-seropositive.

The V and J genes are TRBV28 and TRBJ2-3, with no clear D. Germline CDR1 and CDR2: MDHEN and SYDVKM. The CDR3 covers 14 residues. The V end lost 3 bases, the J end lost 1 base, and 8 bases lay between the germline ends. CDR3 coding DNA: TGTGCCAGCAGTTTTCAAGAGGGCACAGATACGCAGTATTTT. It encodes CASSFQEGTDTQYF.

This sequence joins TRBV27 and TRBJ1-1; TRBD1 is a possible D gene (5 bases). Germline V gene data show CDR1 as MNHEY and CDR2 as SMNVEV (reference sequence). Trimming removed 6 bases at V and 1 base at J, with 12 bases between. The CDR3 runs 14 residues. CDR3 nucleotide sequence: TGTGCCAGCAGACAGACAGCTCCGAACACTGAAGCTTTCTTT. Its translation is CASRQTAPNTEAFF.

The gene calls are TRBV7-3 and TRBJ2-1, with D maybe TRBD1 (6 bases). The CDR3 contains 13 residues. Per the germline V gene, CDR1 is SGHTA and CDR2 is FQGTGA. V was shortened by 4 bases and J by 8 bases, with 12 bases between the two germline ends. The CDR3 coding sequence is TGTGCCAGCAGCTCCACCTCAGGGGATGAGCAGTTCTTC. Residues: CASSSTSGDEQFF.

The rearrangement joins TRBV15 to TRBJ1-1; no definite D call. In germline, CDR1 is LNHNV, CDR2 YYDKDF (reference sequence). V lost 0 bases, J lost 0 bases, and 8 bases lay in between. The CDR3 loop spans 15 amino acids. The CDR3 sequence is CATSRDHSLNTEAFF. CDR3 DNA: TGTGCCACCAGCAGAGATCACAGTTTGAACACTGAAGCTTTCTTT.